This record looks at one T cell receptor (beta chain) sequence and its context. Its antigen is still unknown. Trimming took 1 base from V and 6 from J, leaving 10 bases between them. This CDR3 region has 13 residues. Germline loops: CDR1 LGHDT, CDR2 YNNKEL (reference sequence). Combining a sample-barcoded 5' primer with a J-beta primer mix, a second PCR ran for about 7 to 11 cycles. A single record per CDR3 protein comes from TCRdb applying MiXCR to the 5' RACE reads. Among about 930,000 distinct CDR3 sequences, almost 30% were seen once, and the ten largest hold more than 8.5%. These data originate in a study of blood T cells in healthy people across ages. Study conclusions and caveats: No conclusive comparison of naive versus antigen-experienced cells was possible with unsorted PBMCs.

These same records also appear under a second study, on T cells of mothers and their children.

The receptor was derived from a woman between 40 and 55 years old in good health. Sequencing was carried out using blood. This chain connects TRBV3-1 to TRBJ2-7, with a tentative D call TRBD1 (5 bases). The CDR3 DNA reads TGTGCCAGCAGCCAAGGGAAGGGGTGCGAGCAGTACTTC. Its translation: CASSQGKGCEQYF.